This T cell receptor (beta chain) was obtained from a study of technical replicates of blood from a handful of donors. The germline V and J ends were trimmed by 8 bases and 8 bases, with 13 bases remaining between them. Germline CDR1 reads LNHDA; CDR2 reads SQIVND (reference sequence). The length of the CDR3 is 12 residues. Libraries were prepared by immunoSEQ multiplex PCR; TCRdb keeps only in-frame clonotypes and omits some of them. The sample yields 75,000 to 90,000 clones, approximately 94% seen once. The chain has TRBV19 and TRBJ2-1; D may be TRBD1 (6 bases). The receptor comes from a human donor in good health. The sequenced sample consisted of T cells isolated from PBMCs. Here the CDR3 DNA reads TGTGCCAGTGCCCGACAGGTAGATGAGCAGTTCTTC. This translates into CASARQVDEQFF.